This TCR beta chain was documented in a study of shared clonotypes between healthy human individuals. Terminally differentiated effector memory CD45RA+ cells were excluded by CCR7 positive selection of CD45RO-negative cells. V was cut by 4 bases and J by 0 bases, with 12 bases left in between. This CDR3 has 15 residues. CDR1 and CDR2 from the germline V gene are MGHRA and YSYEKL. Data came from immunoSEQ multiplex PCR; TCRdb stores just in-frame clones and leaves some out. The sample holds over 2 million clones, approximately 94% seen once. The sequence came from a man younger than 30 in good health. The sequenced sample consisted of naive CD8+ T cells sorted from blood. V gene TRBV4-1 combines with J gene TRBJ1-1; tentative D call: TRBD1 (5 bases). The chain's CDR3 is CASSLPGSLNTEAFF. The CDR3 DNA is TGCGCCAGCAGCCTGCCAGGGTCGTTGAACACTGAAGCTTTCTTT.